A selection of T cell receptor beta chains follows, all from one sample in a study of cytomegalovirus exposure and HLA in healthy donors. Only in-frame clones appear in the TCRdb table, and some are missing; sequencing was by immunoSEQ multiplex PCR. The table records about 200,000 clones, almost 80% of them present only once. Sequenced: PBMCs. The receptors shown here come from a man aged 18 to 30 in good health and CMV-seronegative. CDR3s include the opening cysteine and the closing phenylalanine or tryptophan. D genes are given only for firm matches. Clone sizes are given selectively: once, few, many, or a class where the clone is expanded.

TRBV2,few,TRBJ2-7,TRBD1,TGTGCCAGCAGCACCTCCGGGACAGGGGGTTTTCTCTCCTACGAGCAGTACTTC,CASSTSGTGGFLSYEQYF
TRBV5-1,few,TRBJ1-1,.,TGCGCCAGCAGCGCGGACAGTGCGAACACTGAAGCTTTCTTT,CASSADSANTEAFF
TRBV6-1,.,TRBJ2-2,.,TGTGCCAGCAGTTTTTCTTCAGGGACCGGGGAGCTGTTTTTT,CASSFSSGTGELFF
TRBV2,.,TRBJ2-2,.,TGTGCCAGCCCGCGACGTTTGCACAGCGGAGCGCTGAACACCGGGGAGCTGTTTTTT,CASPRRLHSGALNTGELFF
TRBV9,.,TRBJ2-3,.,TGTGCCAGCAGCGTAGTAGGGGCCGCAGATACGCAGTATTTT,CASSVVGAADTQYF
TRBV15,.,TRBJ2-5,TRBD1,TGTGCCACCAGCAGAGACCCGGACAGGGGGGAGACCCAGTACTTC,CATSRDPDRGETQYF
TRBV9,.,TRBJ1-1,.,TGTGCCAGCAGCGTACAGTTGGACACTGAAGCTTTCTTT,CASSVQLDTEAFF
TRBV7-3,.,TRBJ2-5,TRBD1,TGTGCCAGCAGCCCCCCCCGACAGGGGGTTGTTGAGACCCAGTACTTC,CASSPPRQGVVETQYF
TRBV25-1,.,TRBJ2-2,.,TGTGCCAGCAGTGACCTCCGGGGCGGGGAGCTGTTTTTT,CASSDLRGGELFF
TRBV11-2,.,TRBJ2-1,.,TGTGCCAGCAGCTTACAGCGAAGCTCCTACAATGAGCAGTTCTTC,CASSLQRSSYNEQFF
TRBV28,.,TRBJ2-1,TRBD2,TGTGCCAGCAGTTCCCTCGCGGGGGGGCGGAATGAGCAGTTCTTC,CASSSLAGGRNEQFF
TRBV6-1,.,TRBJ2-7,TRBD2,TGTGCCAGCAGTGAGGAACTAGCGGGAGGTTCTTTCTCCTACGAGCAGTACTTC,CASSEELAGGSFSYEQYF
TRBV5-8,.,TRBJ2-1,TRBD2,TGTGCCAGCAGCTTAGGACTAGCAGCGTTAAATGAGCAGTTCTTC,CASSLGLAALNEQFF
TRBV6-6,few,TRBJ2-7,TRBD1,TGTGCCAGCAGCACACAGGGGATCGAGCAGTACTTC,CASSTQGIEQYF
TRBV7-9,.,TRBJ1-2,TRBD1,TGTGCCAGCAGCGAATCAACGACAGGGGGCGCAGGTGGCTACACCTTC,CASSESTTGGAGGYTF
TRBV11-3,.,TRBJ2-7,.,TGTGCCAGCAGCTTACCGACGTCGCCAGGGTACGAGCAGTACTTC,CASSLPTSPGYEQYF
TRBV5-5,.,TRBJ1-5,.,TGTGCCAGCAGCCCGGGAGACGCTAGCAATCAGCCCCAGCATTTT,CASSPGDASNQPQHF
TRBV7-2,once,TRBJ1-1,TRBD1,TGTGCCAGCAGCCCTTCGACAGGGGTGAGCACTGAAGCTTTCTTT,CASSPSTGVSTEAFF
TRBV27,.,TRBJ1-4,.,TGTGCCAGCAGTAAACTCACCTCCGTTGGAGGTGAAAAACTGTTTTTT,CASSKLTSVGGEKLFF
TRBV19,once,TRBJ2-5,TRBD1,TGTGCCAGTAGTACGACGACAGGGGGAGTACAAGAGACCCAGTACTTC,CASSTTTGGVQETQYF
TRBV4-1,few,TRBJ2-3,.,TGCGCCAGCAGCCAATTAATGCGGCCAGGGGAAGCAGATACGCAGTATTTT,CASSQLMRPGEADTQYF
TRBV7-2,.,TRBJ2-5,TRBD2,TGTGCCAGCAGCTCGGGGACTAGCCAGCAAGAGACCCAGTACTTC,CASSSGTSQQETQYF
TRBV7-2,few,TRBJ1-6,.,TGTGCCAGCAGCTTACGTAGGGGGGGGGACACTCTTCCTTCACCCCTCCACTTT,CASSLRRGGDTLPSPLHF
TRBV28,.,TRBJ1-1,.,TGTGCCAGCAGTTTATCTTACGGAGGAATGAACACTGAAGCTTTCTTT,CASSLSYGGMNTEAFF
TRBV5-6,.,TRBJ1-2,TRBD1,TGTGCCAGCAGCTTGGCCGGGACAGGGAATCGATATGGCTACACCTTC,CASSLAGTGNRYGYTF
TRBV5-5,.,TRBJ2-3,.,TGTGCCAGCAGCCCTTCGGGAGAGTCTACAGATACGCAGTATTTT,CASSPSGESTDTQYF
TRBV27,.,TRBJ2-7,TRBD2,TGTGCCAGCAGTTTCCGGAGGGAGGGCTCCTACGAGCAGTACTTC,CASSFRREGSYEQYF
TRBV9,.,TRBJ1-4,.,TGTGCCAGCAGCGTAGTCGGGGGTCCGGAGGAAAAACTGTTTTTT,CASSVVGGPEEKLFF
TRBV5-1,.,TRBJ1-1,.,TGCGCCAGCAGCTCCTCGGACCGGGAGGTTATAGGAGCTTTCTTT,CASSSSDREVIGAFF
TRBV19,.,TRBJ2-7,.,TGTGCCAGTAGTCCCTGGACTGGTTCCTACGAGCAGTACTTC,CASSPWTGSYEQYF
TRBV4-3,.,TRBJ2-7,TRBD2,TGCGCCAGCAGCCAAGATCGGACTAGACCCCTCTCCGACGAGCAGTACTTC,CASSQDRTRPLSDEQYF
TRBV10-3,.,TRBJ1-2,.,TGTGCCATCACCGCCGAGGGTCTAGACTATGGCTACACCTTC,CAITAEGLDYGYTF
TRBV6-1,.,TRBJ2-7,TRBD2,TGTGCCAGCTCCCTGGGGGGGTCAGGGTACGAGCAGTACTTC,CASSLGGSGYEQYF
TRBV28,.,TRBJ1-4,TRBD1,TGTGCCAGCAGGGGGGGGGACAGGGCTTCAACTAATGAAAAACTGTTTTTT,CASRGGDRASTNEKLFF
TRBV30,.,TRBJ1-2,TRBD1,TGTGCCTGGAGTTGTAGCTGGGACAGGGATTGTGGCTACACCTTC,CAWSCSWDRDCGYTF
TRBV27,once,TRBJ1-5,.,TGTGCCAGCGGACGAGGGCAGCCCCAGCATTTT,CASGRGQPQHF
TRBV11-1,.,TRBJ2-1,TRBD2,TGTGCCAGCAGCCTAGCGGGAGTTGGGAATGAGCAGTTCTTC,CASSLAGVGNEQFF
TRBV7-6,.,TRBJ2-7,TRBD1,TGTGCCAGCAGCAAAGGACAGGGGCCGGTTTCCTACGAGCAGTACTTC,CASSKGQGPVSYEQYF
TRBV7-9,.,TRBJ2-7,TRBD2,TGTGCCAGCAGCACCTCGTTCGGGAGGGCCCTCGGGGAGCAGTACTTC,CASSTSFGRALGEQYF
TRBV10-2,.,TRBJ2-7,.,TGCGCCAGCAGTGAGGCAAGGGAGTACGAGCAGTACTTC,CASSEAREYEQYF
TRBV28,.,TRBJ2-4,.,TGTGCCAGCAGTGGGCCCCTGGCCATTCAGTACTTC,CASSGPLAIQYF
TRBV5-1,.,TRBJ1-4,.,TGCGCCAGCAGCTTGGAGCTGGGACTTAATGAAAAACTGTTTTTT,CASSLELGLNEKLFF
TRBV5-6,.,TRBJ1-2,TRBD1,TGTGCCAGCAGCGACAGGGACTATGGCTACACCTTC,CASSDRDYGYTF
TRBV20-1,.,TRBJ2-5,.,TGCAGTGCCCCTAGAGCCGAGACCCAGTACTTC,CSAPRAETQYF
TRBV6-4,.,TRBJ2-3,TRBD1,TGTGCCAGCAGATCGGAAGGACAGGGTAGCACAGATACGCAGTATTTT,CASRSEGQGSTDTQYF
TRBV5-8,.,TRBJ2-1,.,TGTGCCAGCAGCTTGGGAGGGAGTCAATGGGATGAGCAGTTCTTC,CASSLGGSQWDEQFF